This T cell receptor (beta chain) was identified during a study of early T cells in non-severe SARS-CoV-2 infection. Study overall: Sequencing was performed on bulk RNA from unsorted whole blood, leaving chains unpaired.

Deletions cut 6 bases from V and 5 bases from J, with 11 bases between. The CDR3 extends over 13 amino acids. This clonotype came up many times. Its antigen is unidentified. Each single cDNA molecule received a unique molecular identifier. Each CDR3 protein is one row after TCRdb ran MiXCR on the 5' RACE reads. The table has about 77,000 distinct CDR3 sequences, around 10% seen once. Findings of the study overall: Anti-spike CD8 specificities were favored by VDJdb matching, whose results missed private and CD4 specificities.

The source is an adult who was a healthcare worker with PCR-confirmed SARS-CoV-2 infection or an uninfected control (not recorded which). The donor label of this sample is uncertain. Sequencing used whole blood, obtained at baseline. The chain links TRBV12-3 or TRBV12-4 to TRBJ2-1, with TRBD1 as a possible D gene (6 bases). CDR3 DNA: TGTGCCAGCAGCGGGACACCTAACAATGAGCAGTTCTTC. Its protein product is CASSGTPNNEQFF.